The 7 T cell receptor beta chains below come from one sample, sequenced in a study of beta chain features in type 1 diabetes (dated by TCRdb to the late 2010s). Libraries were prepared through the immunoSEQ multiplex PCR assay. The High Capacity cDNA Reverse Transcription Kit was used to reverse transcribe all of the isolated RNA, meaning that expressed TCRB transcripts were what got sequenced. In TCRdb, the immuneACCESS table is reduced to in-frame sequences with V and J assigned. These tables do not hold every clone; where another copy was compared, an unresolved V gene accounts for under half, and the others remain unexplained. A total of 680,000 or so clones appear in this sample, around a sixth of them only once. About 0.097% of the sample goes to the ten largest clones. The sequenced material came from naive CD4+ T cells from blood. In the paper's terms, the cell subset or site label means: true naive CD4+ T cells. The receptor set was obtained from a man between 18 and 35 years old in good health.

V is TRBV6-5 and J is TRBJ2-7; 7 bases agree with TRBD1. The V and J ends lost 0 bases and 2 bases, in that order; junction bases with no gene match: 7. Looked up from germline, CDR1 is MNHEY and CDR2 is SVGAGI. There are 16 residues in the CDR3. Written as DNA, the CDR3 is TGTGCCAGCAGTTACTCAGCAGGGGGTGGTACCTACGAGCAGTACTTC. It yields the protein CASSYSAGGGTYEQYF.

This clone has a handful of counts. The DNA for the CDR3 is TGTGCCAGCTCACCAACAGGAACTCACGGCTACACCTTC. As protein: CASSPTGTHGYTF. The V and J genes are TRBV18 and TRBJ1-2, with D perhaps matching TRBD1 (5 bases). Trimming removed 2 bases at V and 8 bases at J, with 12 bases between. The CDR3 totals 13 residues. CDR1 and CDR2 from the germline V gene are KGHSH and LQKENI.

This clone was detected only once. This chain joins TRBV6-6 and TRBJ1-1, with TRBD1 identical over 7 bases. The CDR3 spans 15 residues. CDR1 MNHNY and CDR2 SVGAGI come from the germline V gene (reference sequence). The ends lost 2 bases at V and 0 bases at J; junction bases unmatched: 3. The DNA for the CDR3 is TGTGCCAGCAGTTACGCCGGACAGGTGAACACTGAAGCTTTCTTT. It codes for CASSYAGQVNTEAFF.

V gene TRBV12-5 combines with J gene TRBJ1-1; tentative D call: TRBD1 (6 bases). The CDR3 totals 14 residues. Germline CDR1 LGHNT, CDR2 FRNRAP. With 7 bases removed from V and 7 bases from J, the gap between germline ends came to 19 bases. The CDR3 is CASALGGADDEAFF. Here the CDR3 DNA reads TGTGCTAGTGCCTTGGGGGGCGCGGATGATGAAGCTTTCTTT.

This clone came up a few times. The genes are TRBV11-3 and TRBJ2-6; 8 nucleotides agree with TRBD1. In germline, CDR1 is SGHNT, CDR2 YENEEA. CDR3 size: 15 residues. V lost 5 bases and J lost 3; bases outside the gene matches: 3. DNA for the CDR3: TGTGCCAGCAGCCCACAGGGGGTTGGGGCCAACGTCCTGACTTTC. Residues: CASSPQGVGANVLTF.

The chain carries TRBV30 and TRBJ1-1; possible D gene TRBD1, 5 bases. V lost 8 bases and J lost 2, with 15 bases in between. Germline V gene lookup returns CDR1 GTSNPN and CDR2 SVGIG (reference sequence). The length of the CDR3 is 13 residues. The DNA of the CDR3 is TGTGCCCATAGATCGGGGGTAAACACTGAAGCTTTCTTT. Translating it yields CAHRSGVNTEAFF.

This clone was seen just once. The chain joins TRBV27 to TRBJ2-7; no reliable D call. Germline-derived CDR1 and CDR2 are MNHEY and SMNVEV (reference sequence). This CDR3 is built from 14 residues. Trimming removed 8 bases at V and 3 bases at J, with 17 bases between. The CDR3 spells CASSLGVVNYEQYF. CDR3 DNA: TGTGCCAGCTCCCTTGGGGTTGTGAACTACGAGCAGTACTTC.